These 27 T cell receptor beta chains were all obtained from the same sample, sequenced in a study of shared clonotypes between healthy human individuals. Terminally differentiated effector memory CD45RA+ cells were excluded from the naive CD8 cells, which were CD45RO-negative and positively selected for CCR7. Using immunoSEQ multiplex PCR, the repertoire was profiled, and TCRdb retains in-frame clones only, with some absent. The table lists about 2.2 million clones, about 94% of them singletons. Material for sequencing was naive CD8+ T cells from PBMCs. Receptor source: a man between 18 and 35 years old in good health. Some clones in this sample may be carry-over from other donors' samples.

The rearrangement links TRBV2 to TRBJ2-1; TRBD2 might be the D (6 bases). V shed 7 bases and J shed 7 bases, with 14 bases lying between them. Per the germline V gene, CDR1 is SNHLY and CDR2 is FYNNEI. This CDR3 has 13 residues. This CDR3 is CASNRDRGNEQFF. CDR3 nucleotides: TGTGCCAGCAACAGAGACCGGGGGAATGAGCAGTTCTTC.

The rearrangement links TRBV19 to TRBJ1-4; D remains unclear. CDR3 length: 13 amino acids. Trimming pared 5 bases from V and 7 bases from J, leaving 11 bases between. The germline V gene has CDR1 LNHDA and CDR2 SQIVND (reference sequence). CDR3 residues: CASSYHEGEKLFF. Written as DNA, the CDR3 is TGTGCCAGTAGTTACCACGAAGGTGAAAAACTGTTTTTT.

A note on this clone: The sample has other DNA sequences that encode this CDR3 too. The gene calls are TRBV7-9 and TRBJ2-7; tentatively, D is TRBD1 (6 bases). Trimming removed 4 bases at V and 2 bases at J, with 12 bases between. The CDR3 spans 14 residues. Germline V gene data show CDR1 as SEHNR and CDR2 as FQNEAQ (reference sequence). The CDR3: CASSSRQETYEQYF. In nucleotides, the CDR3 is TGTGCCAGCAGCTCGCGACAGGAGACCTACGAGCAGTACTTC.

The chain joins TRBV15 to TRBJ2-1, with D possibly being TRBD2 (6 bases). CDR1 is LNHNV and CDR2 is YYDKDF in the germline V gene (reference sequence). This CDR3 is 16 amino acids long. Trimming removed 1 base from V and 2 bases from J, with 12 bases in between. Here the CDR3 reads CATSRGAGLAYNEQFF. The CDR3 DNA reads as TGTGCCACCAGCAGAGGGGCGGGACTCGCCTACAATGAGCAGTTCTTC.

The chain links TRBV5-6 to TRBJ2-1; D perhaps matches TRBD1 (6 bases). The CDR3 is 14 residues long. Per the germline V gene, CDR1 is SGHDT and CDR2 is YYEEEE. V was pared by 0 bases and J by 8 bases, with 12 bases between. The CDR3 loop is CASSLAGTIHEQFF. Written as DNA, the CDR3 is TGTGCCAGCAGCTTGGCCGGGACAATTCATGAGCAGTTCTTC.

The CDR3 DNA reads as TGCGCCAGCAGCTTTCTGGGGAGGCCCACAGATACGCAGTATTTT. Translated, it gives CASSFLGRPTDTQYF. The chain joins TRBV5-1 to TRBJ2-3; D is perhaps TRBD2 (6 bases). The V gene lost 2 bases and the J gene lost 2 bases, with 12 bases spanning the gap. CDR1 SGHRS and CDR2 YFSETQ come from the germline V gene. This CDR3 is built from 15 residues.

The chain links TRBV4-3 to TRBJ2-7, with 7 nucleotides matching TRBD1. V shed 3 bases, J shed 3 bases, and the junction held 5 bases outside the gene matches. The CDR3 consists of 14 residues. Germline V gene lookup returns CDR1 LGHNA and CDR2 YSLEER. The CDR3 reads CASSQQTGFYEQYF. For the CDR3, the DNA is TGCGCCAGCAGCCAGCAGACAGGGTTCTACGAGCAGTACTTC.

V gene TRBV9 combines with J gene TRBJ2-1; TRBD2 matches 13 bases. With V trimmed by 4 bases and J by 9 bases, 13 bases remained unmatched. The CDR3 length is 17 residues. Germline CDR1 SGDLS, CDR2 YYNGEE. As DNA, the CDR3 is TGTGCCAGCAGCCAAAACCCCGGGACTAGCGGGATTAGTGAGCAGTTCTTC. Its protein product is CASSQNPGTSGISEQFF.

CDR3 sequence: CASSWRAYNTDTQYF. Here the CDR3 DNA reads TGTGCCAGCAGCTGGCGGGCGTATAACACAGATACGCAGTATTTT. V is TRBV11-2 and J is TRBJ2-3, with a weak D call TRBD2 (5 bases). Germline loops: CDR1 SGHAT, CDR2 FQNNGV. CDR3 length: 15 amino acids. V was cut by 4 bases and J by 2 bases, with 13 bases left in between.

The chain couples TRBV9 to TRBJ2-7, with TRBD1 matching over 8 bases. The CDR3 has 15 amino acids. CDR1 and CDR2 from the germline V gene are SGDLS and YYNGEE. V trimming: 4 bases; J trimming: 0 bases; junction bases outside the gene matches: 6. The CDR3 DNA is TGTGCCAGCAGCTCCGACAGGGGAAACTCCTACGAGCAGTACTTC. Amino acid sequence: CASSSDRGNSYEQYF.

V and J are TRBV30 and TRBJ2-5; the D is unclear. The J call may be mistaken, given a closer DNA end match to TRBJ2-7. Germline V gene data show CDR1 as GTSNPN and CDR2 as SVGIG (reference sequence). The CDR3 runs to 11 residues. CDR3 protein: CAWSTTYEQYF. The CDR3 bases are TGTGCCTGGAGTACGACCTACGAGCAGTACTTC.

With respect to this clone: The junction and the germline gene differ at one end; a read error may be behind it. This CDR3 is CASSLMGNSEAFF. CDR3 nucleotides: TGTGCCAGCAGTTTAATGGGGAACAGTGAAGCTTTCTTT. This chain links TRBV28 with TRBJ1-1, with D unresolved. The CDR3 contains 13 residues. Germline V gives CDR1 MDHEN, CDR2 SYDVKM.

The chain employs TRBV19 and TRBJ1-2; no definite D call. Trimming pared 3 bases from V and 11 bases from J, leaving 25 bases between. The CDR3 is made up of 16 amino acids. Per germline, CDR1 LNHDA and CDR2 SQIVND (reference sequence). The CDR3 region is CASSMFAARSPIGYTF. Here the CDR3 DNA reads TGTGCCAGTAGTATGTTTGCGGCCCGATCCCCTATCGGGTACACCTTC.

This chain connects TRBV27 to TRBJ1-1; 9 bases align to TRBD1. This CDR3 is built from 16 residues. Trimming cost V 6 bases and J 3 bases; bases outside gene matches: 11. Germline V gene sequence: CDR1 MNHEY, CDR2 SMNVEV (reference sequence). The CDR3, as DNA: TGTGCCAGCAGCCTCCTGGGACAGGGTCACGACACTGAAGCTTTCTTT. Its translation is CASSLLGQGHDTEAFF.

The gene calls are TRBV9 and TRBJ1-2; D unresolved. The germline V gene encodes CDR1 SGDLS and CDR2 YYNGEE. The V gene lost 0 bases and the J gene lost 4 bases, with 13 bases spanning the gap. This CDR3 is built from 15 residues. The CDR3 loop reads CASSVASRPIYGYTF. The CDR3 coding sequence is TGTGCCAGCAGCGTAGCGAGCAGGCCTATCTATGGCTACACCTTC.

This CDR3 reads CASSVRTEAFF. In DNA, the CDR3 is TGTGCCAGCAGTGTGCGTACTGAAGCTTTCTTT. This rearrangement joins TRBV6-5 to TRBJ1-1; D is unresolved. The CDR3 is 11 amino acids. The germline gives CDR1 MNHEY, CDR2 SVGAGI. The germline V and J ends were trimmed by 5 bases and 5 bases, with 6 bases remaining between them.

The rearrangement joins TRBV28 to TRBJ1-1; possible D gene TRBD1, 5 bases. In germline, CDR1 is MDHEN, CDR2 SYDVKM. The CDR3 has 14 amino acids. The V end was cut by 3 bases, the J end by 1 base, with 9 bases between. The CDR3 coding sequence is TGTGCCAGCAGTTTTTCTAGGGGGAACACTGAAGCTTTCTTT. It is translated as CASSFSRGNTEAFF.

This chain joins TRBV5-4 and TRBJ2-5; D call uncertain. Germline loops: CDR1 SGHNT, CDR2 YYREEE (reference sequence). The CDR3 spans 14 residues. Trimming took off 0 bases at V and 2 bases at J, with 8 bases between the two ends. This CDR3 reads CASSLAARQETQYF. Here the CDR3 DNA reads TGTGCCAGCAGCTTGGCGGCGCGTCAAGAGACCCAGTACTTC.

Only one count was recorded for this clone. The chain is built from TRBV7-9 and TRBJ2-7; TRBD1 matches at 9 bases. V shed 3 bases, J shed 6 bases, and the junction held 6 bases outside the gene matches. The CDR3 has 14 amino acids. CDR1 is SEHNR, CDR2 FQNEAQ, per germline (reference sequence). DNA for the CDR3: TGTGCCAGCAGCTTGACAGGGGGAGCCTCCGAGCAGTACTTC. It translates to CASSLTGGASEQYF.

With regard to this clone: Other DNA sequences of this sample code for an identical CDR3. The chain uses TRBV27 and TRBJ1-1, with a possible D match to TRBD1 (5 bases). CDR1 MNHEY and CDR2 SMNVEV come from the germline V gene (reference sequence). CDR3 length: 13 amino acids. Trimming removed 4 bases from V and 0 bases from J, with 6 bases in between. The CDR3 nucleotides read TGTGCCAGCAGTTGGGGGGTGAACACTGAAGCTTTCTTT. It yields the protein CASSWGVNTEAFF.

The chain joins TRBV11-2 to TRBJ2-7, with a weak D call TRBD1 (6 bases). The CDR3 extends over 16 amino acids. V dropped 3 bases and J dropped 4 bases, with 19 bases sitting between them. CDR1 is SGHAT, CDR2 FQNNGV, per germline. The CDR3 region has the DNA TGTGCCAGCAGCTTCCGGGACACCTTAACCCAATACGAGCAGTACTTC. This encodes CASSFRDTLTQYEQYF.

The chain recombines TRBV21-1 with TRBJ2-3. TRBV21-1 is designated a pseudogene. The CDR3 loop spans 17 amino acids. The DNA for the CDR3 is TGTGCCAGCAGCCCCCCAGCTTCGATTTGGTCCACAGATACGCAGTATTTT. Protein: CASSPPASIWSTDTQYF.

V is TRBV11-3 and J is TRBJ2-1; 10 bases are a match to TRBD1. Germline V gene data show CDR1 as SGHNT and CDR2 as YENEEA. V lost 1 base to trimming and J lost 4 bases; unmatched junction nucleotides: 4. The CDR3 contains 16 residues. CDR3 nucleotide sequence: TGTGCCAGCAGCTTAGTAAGACAGGGGGCTTACAATGAGCAGTTCTTC. This encodes CASSLVRQGAYNEQFF.

This chain uses TRBV19 with TRBJ1-1; no clear D. CDR3 size: 14 residues. V was pared by 3 bases and J by 1 base, with 9 bases between. Germline V gene data show CDR1 as LNHDA and CDR2 as SQIVND (reference sequence). In DNA form, the CDR3 reads TGTGCCAGTAGTATGTGGGCGACGAACACTGAAGCTTTCTTT. Amino acid sequence: CASSMWATNTEAFF.

The genes are TRBV11-2 and TRBJ2-5, with 7 bases fitting TRBD2. The J segment lost 4 bases and the V segment lost 5 bases, leaving 10 bases of the junction unmatched. The V gene's germline CDR1 is SGHAT and CDR2 FQNNGV. This CDR3 is 15 amino acids long. The CDR3 loop is CASSLGEGISETQYF. DNA of the CDR3: TGTGCCAGCAGCCTGGGGGAGGGGATATCAGAGACCCAGTACTTC.

The chain employs TRBV11-1 and TRBJ2-5, with D possibly TRBD1 on 7 matching bases. The CDR3 runs to 15 residues. V was clipped by 5 bases and J by 4 bases, with 17 bases between them. Looked up from germline, CDR1 is SGHAT and CDR2 is FQDESV (reference sequence). CDR3 coding DNA: TGTGCCAGCAGCCCCGCAGGGGGGCAGCGAGAGACCCAGTACTTC. This sequence encodes CASSPAGGQRETQYF.

The rearrangement joins TRBV18 to TRBJ2-7; 9 nucleotides agree with TRBD1. CDR3 length: 17 amino acids. Trimming took 2 bases from V and 0 from J; bases not matched to a gene: 8. The germline V gene has CDR1 KGHSH and CDR2 LQKENI. The CDR3 DNA follows: TGTGCCAGCTCACCAGGACAGGGGACACCCTTCTCCTACGAGCAGTACTTC. Its protein product is CASSPGQGTPFSYEQYF.